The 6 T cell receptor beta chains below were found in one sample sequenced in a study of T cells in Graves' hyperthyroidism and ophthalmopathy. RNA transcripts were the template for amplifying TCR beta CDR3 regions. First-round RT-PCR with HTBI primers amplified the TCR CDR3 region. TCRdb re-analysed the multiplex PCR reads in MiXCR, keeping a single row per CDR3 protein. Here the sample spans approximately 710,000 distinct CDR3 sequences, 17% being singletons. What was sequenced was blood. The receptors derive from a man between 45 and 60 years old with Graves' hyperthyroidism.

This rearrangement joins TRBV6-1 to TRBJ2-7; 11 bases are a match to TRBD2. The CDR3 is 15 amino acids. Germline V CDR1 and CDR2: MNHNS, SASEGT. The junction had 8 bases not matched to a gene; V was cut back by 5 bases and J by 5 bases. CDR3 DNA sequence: TGTGCCAGCAGTTCACTAGCGGGAGTGTGGCACGAGCAGTACTTC. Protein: CASSSLAGVWHEQYF.

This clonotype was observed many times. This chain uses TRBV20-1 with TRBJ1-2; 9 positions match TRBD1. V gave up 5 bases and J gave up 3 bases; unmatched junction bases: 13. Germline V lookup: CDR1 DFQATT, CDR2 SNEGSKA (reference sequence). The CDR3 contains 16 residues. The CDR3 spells CSASPLPGQGHYGYTF. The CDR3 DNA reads TGCAGTGCTTCCCCGCTGCCGGGACAGGGCCACTATGGCTACACCTTC.

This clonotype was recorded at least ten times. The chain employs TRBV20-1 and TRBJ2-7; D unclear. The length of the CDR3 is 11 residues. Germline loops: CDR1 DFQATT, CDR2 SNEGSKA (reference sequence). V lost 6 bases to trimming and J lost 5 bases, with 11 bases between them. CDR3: CSAARTNEQYF. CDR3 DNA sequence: TGCAGTGCGGCGAGAACGAACGAGCAGTACTTC.

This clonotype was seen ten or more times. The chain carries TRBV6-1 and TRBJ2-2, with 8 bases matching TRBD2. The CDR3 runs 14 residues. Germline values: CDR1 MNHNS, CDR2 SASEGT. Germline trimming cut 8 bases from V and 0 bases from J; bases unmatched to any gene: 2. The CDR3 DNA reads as TGTGCCAGCCTTAGCGGGACGAACACCGGGGAGCTGTTTTTT. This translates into CASLSGTNTGELFF.

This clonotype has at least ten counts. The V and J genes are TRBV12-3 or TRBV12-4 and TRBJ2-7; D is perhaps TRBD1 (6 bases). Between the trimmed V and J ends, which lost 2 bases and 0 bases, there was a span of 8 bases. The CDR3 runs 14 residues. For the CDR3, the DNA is TGTGCCAGCAGTTTACGACAGGACTCCTACGAGCAGTACTTC. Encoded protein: CASSLRQDSYEQYF.

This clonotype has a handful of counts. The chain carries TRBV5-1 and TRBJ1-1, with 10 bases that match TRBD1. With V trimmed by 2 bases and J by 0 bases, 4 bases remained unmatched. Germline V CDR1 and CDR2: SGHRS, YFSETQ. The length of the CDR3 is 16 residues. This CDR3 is CASSFSGTGVNTEAFF. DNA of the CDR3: TGCGCCAGCAGCTTCTCCGGGACAGGGGTGAACACTGAAGCTTTCTTT.